Each of the 30 T cell receptor beta chains below was sequenced from the same sample in a study of blood T cell repertoires in COVID-19. TCRdb's table, derived via immunoSEQ multiplex PCR, lists solely in-frame clones and lacks some. The sample comprises 250,000 to 350,000 clones, over 80% of which are singletons, and about 6% rests with the top ten. Sequencing was carried out using peripheral blood. The receptors originated from a woman aged 45-65 years with COVID-19, enrolled during active disease.

The CDR3 bases are TGTGCCAGCAGCCTTACTAGCGGCGAGGGGACAAATGAGCAGTTCTTC. Amino acid sequence: CASSLTSGEGTNEQFF. V and J are TRBV9 and TRBJ2-1; 8 bases are shared with TRBD2. V lost 4 bases and J lost 7; bases outside the gene matches: 13. Germline V gives CDR1 SGDLS, CDR2 YYNGEE. This CDR3 is 16 amino acids long.

The chain combines TRBV7-8 with TRBJ2-1; D is unresolved. V gave up 0 bases and J gave up 10 bases, with 7 bases separating them. Germline V gene sequence: CDR1 SGHVS, CDR2 FQNEAQ. CDR3 length equals 12 residues. CDR3 region: CASSLAYEEQFF. DNA for the CDR3: TGTGCCAGCAGCTTAGCGTATGAGGAGCAGTTCTTC.

The rearrangement joins TRBV27 to TRBJ2-7, with TRBD1 matching over 9 bases. V lost 4 bases and J lost 0; bases outside the gene matches: 4. From germline, CDR1 is MNHEY and CDR2 SMNVEV (reference sequence). The CDR3 is 15 residues long. Here the CDR3 reads CASSSNRGPSYEQYF. CDR3 sequence (DNA): TGTGCCAGCAGTTCTAACAGGGGGCCCTCCTACGAGCAGTACTTC.

The chain couples TRBV10-3 to TRBJ2-7, with a possible D match to TRBD2 (6 bases). This CDR3 is 15 amino acids long. Trimming stripped 2 bases from V and 2 bases from J, with 13 bases between. In germline, CDR1 is ENHRY, CDR2 SYGVKD. The CDR3 region has the DNA TGTGCCATCAGTGAGGAGCCGGGAGCCCCCTACGAGCAGTACTTC. Translated, it gives CAISEEPGAPYEQYF.

The CDR3 coding sequence is TGTGCCAGCAGCTTAGCCGGGGGGGAGCAGTACTTC. Protein: CASSLAGGEQYF. This chain connects TRBV7-3 to TRBJ2-7; TRBD2 matches 7 bases. This CDR3 is built from 12 residues. V trimming: 2 bases; J trimming: 7 bases; junction bases outside the gene matches: 2. The germline V gene encodes CDR1 SGHTA and CDR2 FQGTGA. The full variable domain, in which reference TRBV7-3 and TRBJ2-7 provide the parts outside the CDR3, is GAGVSQTPSNKVTEKGKYVELRCDPISGHTALYWYRQSLGQGPEFLIYFQGTGAADDSGLPNDRFFAVRPEGSVSTLKIQRTERGDSAVYLCASSLAGGEQYFGPGTRLTVT.

V is TRBV7-2 and J is TRBJ1-2, with D uncertain. With 5 bases removed from V and 8 bases from J, the gap between germline ends came to 12 bases. This CDR3 is built from 12 residues. Per the germline V gene, CDR1 is SGHTA and CDR2 is FQGNSA. The CDR3 loop is CASSPDWSGYTF. The CDR3 bases are TGTGCCAGCAGCCCAGACTGGTCCGGCTACACCTTC.

This clone was counted a few times. The V call is TRBV19, the J call TRBJ1-5, with D tentatively TRBD1 (5 bases). Trimming cost V 9 bases and J 4 bases, with 19 bases left between them. CDR1 and CDR2 from the germline V gene are LNHDA and SQIVND (reference sequence). The CDR3 covers 15 residues. CDR3 in amino acids: CASITRGGGNQPQHF. CDR3 sequence (DNA): TGTGCCAGCATAACACGCGGGGGTGGGAATCAGCCCCAGCATTTT.

The chain is built from TRBV19 and TRBJ1-5; D ambiguous. CDR3 size: 15 residues. CDR1 and CDR2 (germline): LNHDA, SQIVND (reference sequence). Trimming cost V 2 bases and J 2 bases, with 10 bases left between them. In DNA form, the CDR3 reads TGTGCCAGTAGTATAATAGAAGTCGGCAATCAGCCCCAGCATTTT. Translation gives CASSIIEVGNQPQHF.

The chain joins TRBV19 to TRBJ2-4, with 10 bases that match TRBD2. Trimming took 6 bases from V and 0 from J; bases not matched to a gene: 2. Germline V gives CDR1 LNHDA, CDR2 SQIVND (reference sequence). The CDR3 is made up of 15 amino acids. As DNA, the CDR3 is TGTGCCAGTAGCGGACTAGCGGTAGCCAAAAACATTCAGTACTTC. Amino acid sequence: CASSGLAVAKNIQYF. Full variable domain (rest looked up from reference TRBV19 and TRBJ2-4): DGGITQSPKYLFRKEGQNVTLSCEQNLNHDAMYWYRQDPGQGLRLIYYSQIVNDFQKGDIAEGYSVSREKKESFPLTVTSAQKNPTAFYLCASSGLAVAKNIQYFGAGTRLSVL.

This clone was observed a handful of times. This sequence joins TRBV19 and TRBJ2-1; 7 bases are a match to TRBD1. CDR1 and CDR2 (germline): LNHDA, SQIVND (reference sequence). The CDR3 has 15 residues. With V trimmed by 7 bases and J by 4 bases, 10 bases remained unmatched. This chain's CDR3 is CASTPRRTGYNEQFF. The CDR3 DNA reads as TGTGCCAGTACCCCTCGTCGGACAGGTTACAATGAGCAGTTCTTC.

The rearrangement uses TRBV7-2 and TRBJ2-1, with TRBD2 as a possible D gene (5 bases). The germline V gene has CDR1 SGHTA and CDR2 FQGNSA. Deletions cut 5 bases from V and 2 bases from J, with 16 bases between. This CDR3 is built from 16 residues. In DNA, the CDR3 is TGTGCCAGCAGCCCACACAGCGGAGATCCCTACAATGAGCAGTTCTTC. Translation gives CASSPHSGDPYNEQFF.

The V and J genes are TRBV12-3 or TRBV12-4 and TRBJ1-1; 7 bases align to TRBD1. Germline trimming cut 2 bases from V and 5 bases from J; bases unmatched to any gene: 2. The CDR3 is made up of 13 amino acids. CDR3 protein: CASSLLQGTEAFF. CDR3 DNA sequence: TGTGCCAGCAGTTTATTACAGGGGACTGAAGCTTTCTTT.

The chain joins TRBV9 to TRBJ2-1, with TRBD2 as a possible D gene (5 bases). The CDR3 totals 18 residues. Germline V gene lookup returns CDR1 SGDLS and CDR2 YYNGEE. Trimming left V 0 bases short and J 4 bases short, with 20 bases between. The CDR3 sequence is CASSVGEAGNQLYNEQFF. The DNA of the CDR3 is TGTGCCAGCAGCGTAGGCGAGGCGGGTAACCAACTTTACAATGAGCAGTTCTTC.

Note on this clone: The identical CDR3 is also encoded by other nucleotide sequences in the sample. The gene calls are TRBV29-1 and TRBJ2-7; 11 bases match TRBD1. The trim removed 3 bases at V and 2 bases at J, leaving 0 bases unmatched. Germline V gene data show CDR1 as SQVTM and CDR2 as ANQGSEA. The length of the CDR3 is 13 residues. The DNA for the CDR3 is TGCAGCGTTGAGGGACAGGGGGCCTACGAGCAGTACTTC. Translated, it gives CSVEGQGAYEQYF.

The V gene is TRBV5-1, the J gene TRBJ2-1; a possible D gene is TRBD2 (6 bases). Trimming took 4 bases from V and 1 from J, leaving 12 bases between them. This CDR3 is built from 15 residues. Germline loops: CDR1 SGHRS, CDR2 YFSETQ. The CDR3 region is CASSPGEVSYNEQFF. Written as DNA, the CDR3 is TGCGCCAGCAGCCCGGGGGAGGTGTCCTACAATGAGCAGTTCTTC.

V gene TRBV6-5 combines with J gene TRBJ1-1; the match to TRBD1 covers 10 bases. In germline, CDR1 is MNHEY, CDR2 SVGAGI. The CDR3 is 14 residues long. Trimming at V came to 6 bases and at J to 4 bases, leaving 5 bases not matched to a gene. CDR3 DNA sequence: TGTGCCAGCAGGAGGGACAGGGGTGGCACTGAAGCTTTCTTT. Amino acids: CASRRDRGGTEAFF.

V is TRBV21-1 and J is TRBJ1-6; the table names TRBD1, a call not compared with the DNA. TRBV21-1 is listed as a pseudogene. CDR3 length: 9 residues. CDR3 region: CASSWHLHF. DNA for the CDR3: TGTGCCAGCAGCTGGCATCTCCACTTT.

The chain recombines TRBV7-2 with TRBJ1-5; no firm D call. V was shortened by 8 bases and J by 1 base, with 6 bases between the two germline ends. CDR3 length: 12 residues. Per the germline V gene, CDR1 is SGHTA and CDR2 is FQGNSA. Written as DNA, the CDR3 is TGTGCCAGCTTCAAAAGCAATCAGCCCCAGCATTTT. This gives the protein CASFKSNQPQHF.

The chain is built from TRBV23-1 and TRBJ2-7; the match to TRBD2 covers 10 bases. TRBV23-1 is assigned to the ORF class and has an uncertain function. The CDR3 loop spans 15 amino acids. V was pared by 1 base and J by 5 bases, with 5 bases of the junction left unmatched. CDR3 amino acids: CASSQLVAGGHEQYF. The CDR3 DNA reads as TGCGCCAGCAGTCAATTGGTAGCGGGAGGTCACGAGCAGTACTTC.

The rearrangement uses TRBV10-1 and TRBJ2-5; TRBD1 agrees at 8 bases. This CDR3 is 12 amino acids long. Trimming removed 8 bases from V and 5 bases from J; junction bases left unmatched: 4. Germline lookup yields CDR1 WNHNN and CDR2 SYGVQD (reference sequence). The CDR3 DNA follows: TGCGCCAGCTCCAGGGGGCTTGAGACCCAGTACTTC. As protein: CASSRGLETQYF.

There are a few counts of this clone. The chain has TRBV11-2 and TRBJ2-7, with D possibly matching TRBD1 (5 bases). The V end lost 0 bases, the J end lost 7 bases, and 7 bases lay between the germline ends. This CDR3 is 12 amino acids long. CDR1 is SGHAT and CDR2 is FQNNGV in the germline V gene. The CDR3 here is CASSLEGQEQYF. The CDR3 bases are TGTGCCAGCAGCTTAGAGGGGCAAGAGCAGTACTTC.

The chain has TRBV6-5 and TRBJ2-6, with D uncertain. This CDR3 comprises 13 residues. Trimming removed 11 bases from V and 1 base from J, with 9 bases in between. Per the germline V gene, CDR1 is MNHEY and CDR2 is SVGAGI. CDR3 amino acids: CAVLGSGANVLTF. The CDR3 bases are TGTGCCGTCCTAGGATCTGGGGCCAACGTCCTGACTTTC.

This clone occurred once. The chain links TRBV6-5 to TRBJ1-1, with a tentative D call TRBD1 (6 bases). The germline V gene has CDR1 MNHEY and CDR2 SVGAGI. V was pared by 10 bases and J by 3 bases, with 15 bases between. This CDR3 is 13 amino acids long. The CDR3, as DNA: TGTGCCACTACCCGGGACAAGTACACTGAAGCTTTCTTT. This gives the protein CATTRDKYTEAFF.

The chain couples TRBV2 to TRBJ2-7, with D maybe TRBD2 (5 bases). CDR1 is SNHLY and CDR2 is FYNNEI in the germline V gene. V dropped 3 bases and J dropped 0 bases, with 15 bases sitting between them. The length of the CDR3 is 16 residues. This CDR3 reads CASSDRSGLNSYEQYF. The CDR3 DNA reads TGTGCCAGCAGTGATCGGAGCGGACTGAACTCCTACGAGCAGTACTTC.

The genes are TRBV12-1 and TRBJ2-7; TRBD2, the table's D call, was not compared with the DNA. TRBV12-1 is a known pseudogene. The CDR3 consists of 19 residues. The DNA of the CDR3 is TGTGCCAGCAGCTTTGGTCGTCGGTCCTTTAACTACTACACCTACGAGCAGTACTTC. Protein: CASSFGRRSFNYYTYEQYF.

This clone was counted only a few times. The chain links TRBV5-4 to TRBJ2-4; 7 nucleotides agree with TRBD1. The V gene's germline CDR1 is SGHNT and CDR2 YYREEE (reference sequence). With V trimmed by 0 bases and J by 1 base, 4 bases remained unmatched. The CDR3 spans 16 residues. The DNA of the CDR3 is TGTGCCAGCAGCTTGGGAGGGGGCTTGGCCAAAAACATTCAGTACTTC. Residues: CASSLGGGLAKNIQYF.

V usage is TRBV30 and J usage is TRBJ1-1, with D perhaps TRBD1 (5 bases). Germline V lookup: CDR1 GTSNPN, CDR2 SVGIG (reference sequence). The CDR3 loop spans 10 amino acids. The germline V and J ends were trimmed by 1 base and 12 bases, with 9 bases remaining between them. The DNA for the CDR3 is TGTGCCTGGAGTGAGGACATTTCTTTCTTT. It yields the protein CAWSEDISFF.

This sequence joins TRBV3-1 (or the pseudogene TRBV3-2) and TRBJ2-1; D might be TRBD1 (5 bases). Trimming removed 1 base at V and 5 bases at J, with 15 bases between. This CDR3 region has 16 residues. Germline V gene data show CDR1 as LGHDT and CDR2 as YNNKEL (reference sequence). CDR3 coding DNA: TGTGCCAGCAGCCAAGGGTCCGCAGGGTTGGACAATGAGCAGTTCTTC. It encodes CASSQGSAGLDNEQFF.

This clone was seen just once. The chain employs TRBV19 and TRBJ2-2, with 8 bases matching TRBD2. V lost 0 bases, J lost 9 bases, and 3 bases stayed unmatched. CDR3 size: 14 residues. Germline V gene data show CDR1 as LNHDA and CDR2 as SQIVND (reference sequence). The CDR3: CASSIEERGWELFF. In DNA, the CDR3 is TGTGCCAGTAGTATAGAGGAGCGGGGGTGGGAGCTGTTTTTT.

The chain is built from TRBV19 and TRBJ2-7, with 11 bases matching TRBD2. J lost 2 bases, V lost 7 bases, and 4 bases had no gene match. The CDR3 is 14 amino acids. From germline, CDR1 is LNHDA and CDR2 SQIVND (reference sequence). CDR3 DNA sequence: TGTGCCAGTAAGGTGACTAGCGGGACCTACGAGCAGTACTTC. As protein: CASKVTSGTYEQYF.